This entry lists 24 T cell receptor beta chains sequenced from one sample in a study of cytomegalovirus exposure and HLA in healthy donors. PCR was performed using 60 Vbeta and 13 Jbeta primers. Assay used: immunoSEQ multiplex PCR; TCRdb lists only in-frame clones, some missing. The sample lists 100,000 to 120,000 clones, approximately 82% seen once, with around an eighth in the top ten. The sequenced material came from PBMCs. Receptors were obtained from a man aged 30-40 years in good health and CMV-seropositive.

V is TRBV28 and J is TRBJ2-1; 9 positions match TRBD2. The CDR3 runs to 17 residues. With V trimmed by 7 bases and J by 4 bases, 14 bases remained unmatched. Germline V gene data show CDR1 as MDHEN and CDR2 as SYDVKM. In DNA form, the CDR3 reads TGTGCCAGCACCCCGGCTAGGGGTAGCGGGGGTTACAATGAGCAGTTCTTC. Protein sequence: CASTPARGSGGYNEQFF.

The CDR3 DNA is TGTGCCAGCAGCTTTCAGACTAGCCGGGAGACCCAGTACTTC. It codes for CASSFQTSRETQYF. J is TRBJ2-5 and V is TRBV5-4; 7 positions agree with TRBD2. Germline CDR1 is SGHNT and CDR2 is YYREEE (reference sequence). V trimming: 2 bases; J trimming: 5 bases; junction bases outside the gene matches: 6. The CDR3 is 14 amino acids.

This rearrangement joins TRBV25-1 to TRBJ2-2; TRBD2 aligns across 9 bases. Trimming removed 1 base from V and 2 bases from J; junction bases left unmatched: 5. CDR1 is MGHDK and CDR2 is SYGVNS in the germline V gene. The CDR3 runs 17 residues. This chain's CDR3 is CASSEWTSDVNTGELFF. The CDR3 nucleotides are TGTGCCAGCAGTGAATGGACTAGCGACGTTAACACCGGGGAGCTGTTTTTT. The complete variable domain, with remaining parts taken from reference TRBV25-1 and TRBJ2-2, reads EADIYQTPRYLVIGTGKKITLECSQTMGHDKMYWYQQDPGMELHLIHYSYGVNSTEKGDLSSESTVSRIRTEHFPLTLESARPSHTSQYLCASSEWTSDVNTGELFFGEGSRLTVL.

V and J are TRBV10-3 and TRBJ2-2, with TRBD2 as a possible D gene (7 bases). V was pared by 7 bases and J by 4 bases, with 10 bases between. This CDR3 has 13 amino acids. Germline loops: CDR1 ENHRY, CDR2 SYGVKD. The CDR3 sequence is CAINREGTGELFF. Written as DNA, the CDR3 is TGTGCCATCAACAGGGAGGGCACCGGGGAGCTGTTTTTT.

This chain connects TRBV4-1 to TRBJ2-1, with 10 bases matching TRBD2. Germline CDR1 reads MGHRA; CDR2 reads YSYEKL. V dropped 3 bases and J dropped 6; count of bases not matched to a gene: 14. CDR3 length equals 18 residues. CDR3 sequence reads: CASSHPNRGTSVFNEQFF. Here the CDR3 DNA reads TGCGCCAGCAGCCATCCTAACAGGGGGACTAGCGTTTTCAATGAGCAGTTCTTC.

This clone was observed a few times. The chain joins TRBV4-1 to TRBJ2-5; 7 bases are a match to TRBD1. J lost 2 bases, V lost 2 bases, and 5 bases had no gene match. CDR1 and CDR2 from the germline V gene are MGHRA and YSYEKL. This CDR3 is built from 15 residues. The chain's CDR3 is CASSQPMGQQETQYF. DNA of the CDR3: TGCGCCAGCAGCCAACCTATGGGACAGCAAGAGACCCAGTACTTC.

This sequence joins TRBV4-2 and TRBJ1-2; 10 bases map to TRBD1. Germline CDR1 LGHNA, CDR2 YNFKEQ. CDR3 length equals 19 residues. Germline trimming cut 0 bases from V and 7 bases from J; bases unmatched to any gene: 17. The CDR3 DNA reads as TGTGCCAGCAGCCAAGAGGGTATTTATGAGACAGGGGGCGGCGTTGGCTACACCTTC. Protein: CASSQEGIYETGGGVGYTF.

Only a few counts were recorded for this clone. This chain links TRBV9 with TRBJ2-3; 8 nucleotides align to TRBD2. The germline V gene encodes CDR1 SGDLS and CDR2 YYNGEE. The CDR3 sequence is 18 residues long. With V trimmed by 4 bases and J by 1 base, 14 bases remained unmatched. CDR3 DNA: TGTGCCAGCAGCTACCTCGTCGCGGCGGGGGGAGGCACAGATACGCAGTATTTT. It codes for CASSYLVAAGGGTDTQYF.

The CDR3 bases are TGTGCCAGCAGGGGGACAGGGTACAACGTCCTGACTTTC. This gives the protein CASRGTGYNVLTF. V usage is TRBV27 and J usage is TRBJ2-6; 9 bases line up with TRBD1. V trimming: 6 bases; J trimming: 9 bases; junction bases outside the gene matches: 3. This CDR3 has 13 residues. Germline loops: CDR1 MNHEY, CDR2 SMNVEV (reference sequence). Full variable domain (missing parts from reference TRBV27 and TRBJ2-6): EAQVTQNPRYLITVTGKKLTVTCSQNMNHEYMSWYRQDPGLGLRQIYYSMNVEVTDKGDVPEGYKVSRKEKRNFPLILESPSPNQTSLYFCASRGTGYNVLTFGAGSRLTVL.

V usage is TRBV2 and J usage is TRBJ2-3; 10 bases agree with TRBD2. The trim removed 4 bases at V and 2 bases at J, leaving 3 bases unmatched. The CDR3 length is 15 residues. Germline values: CDR1 SNHLY, CDR2 FYNNEI. CDR3: CASSASGGDTDTQYF. The CDR3 nucleotides read TGTGCCAGCAGTGCTAGCGGGGGAGACACAGATACGCAGTATTTT.

A single count supports this clone. The chain joins TRBV5-1 to TRBJ1-2; no reliable D call. Germline CDR1 is SGHRS and CDR2 is YFSETQ. The CDR3 extends over 15 amino acids. V was pared by 0 bases and J by 4 bases, with 13 bases between. This CDR3 reads CASSLAEGRAYGYTF. CDR3 DNA sequence: TGCGCCAGCAGCTTGGCCGAGGGAAGGGCCTATGGCTACACCTTC.

The chain uses TRBV4-1 and TRBJ2-1; TRBD2 aligns across 13 bases. The CDR3 totals 16 residues. The ends lost 1 base at V and 7 bases at J; junction bases unmatched: 4. Germline V gives CDR1 MGHRA, CDR2 YSYEKL. CDR3 in amino acids: CASSQVTSGGLNEQFF. CDR3 sequence (DNA): TGCGCCAGCAGCCAAGTGACTAGCGGGGGGCTGAATGAGCAGTTCTTC.

Comments on this clone: The sample has other DNA sequences that encode this CDR3 too. The V gene is TRBV6-1, the J gene TRBJ1-6; the match to TRBD1 covers 9 bases. V shed 6 bases and J 5 bases; nucleotides not matched to a gene: 2. The length of the CDR3 is 14 residues. The germline V gene encodes CDR1 MNHNS and CDR2 SASEGT. The chain's CDR3 is CASRGDRDNSPLHF. CDR3 nucleotide sequence: TGTGCCAGCAGAGGGGACAGGGATAATTCACCCCTCCACTTT.

CDR3 sequence: CASSPDSIGKKLFF. The CDR3 bases are TGTGCCAGCAGCCCCGACAGCATCGGAAAAAAACTGTTTTTT. The gene calls are TRBV9 and TRBJ1-4, with D tentatively TRBD1 (5 bases). Germline CDR1 reads SGDLS; CDR2 reads YYNGEE. CDR3 size: 14 residues. Trimming took 4 bases from V and 9 from J, leaving 16 bases between them. Looking up the rest from reference TRBV9 and TRBJ1-4 gives the full variable domain: DSGVTQTPKHLITATGQRVTLRCSPRSGDLSVYWYQQSLDQGLQFLIQYYNGEERAKGNILERFSAQQFPDLHSELNLSSLELGDSALYFCASSPDSIGKKLFFGSGTQLSVL.

The chain couples TRBV7-8 to TRBJ2-2, with no clear D. The V and J ends lost 5 bases and 6 bases respectively, with 10 bases between them. Germline V gene lookup returns CDR1 SGHVS and CDR2 FQNEAQ. The CDR3 loop spans 13 amino acids. In DNA form, the CDR3 reads TGTGCCAGCAGCAACTTAGAATCCGGGGAGCTGTTTTTT. It is translated as CASSNLESGELFF.

In its sample, this clone was seen a few times. The chain recombines TRBV5-1 with TRBJ2-5; TRBD2 matches at 7 bases. V was clipped by 4 bases and J by 5 bases; unmatched bases: 8. Germline V gene lookup returns CDR1 SGHRS and CDR2 YFSETQ. This CDR3 spans 14 amino acids. CDR3 loop: CASSPGLVEETQYF. In DNA form, the CDR3 reads TGCGCCAGCAGCCCTGGACTAGTCGAGGAGACCCAGTACTTC. Looking up the rest from reference TRBV5-1 and TRBJ2-5 gives the full variable domain: KAGVTQTPRYLIKTRGQQVTLSCSPISGHRSVSWYQQTPGQGLQFLFEYFSETQRNKGNFPGRFSGRQFSNSRSEMNVSTLELGDSALYLCASSPGLVEETQYFGPGTRLLVL.

The chain has TRBV28 and TRBJ2-1; 7 positions match TRBD2. The ends lost 5 bases at V and 3 bases at J; junction bases unmatched: 1. The CDR3 is 13 residues long. The germline gives CDR1 MDHEN, CDR2 SYDVKM. For the CDR3, the DNA is TGTGCCAGCAGTCTAGCGGTCTACAATGAGCAGTTCTTC. It yields the protein CASSLAVYNEQFF.

The rearrangement links TRBV4-2 to TRBJ2-7; TRBD1 aligns across 10 bases. The CDR3 has 17 residues. Losses at the gene ends were 0 bases for V and 5 bases for J; bases not matched to a gene: 10. CDR1 is LGHNA and CDR2 is YNFKEQ in the germline V gene. The CDR3 region is CASSQDQVTGGEDEQYF. The CDR3 region has the DNA TGTGCCAGCAGCCAAGATCAAGTGACAGGGGGCGAGGACGAGCAGTACTTC.

CDR3 in amino acids: CASSQDISGSYEQYF. The CDR3 DNA sequence: TGCGCCAGCAGCCAAGATATTAGCGGATCCTACGAGCAGTACTTC. The rearrangement links TRBV4-3 to TRBJ2-7; the D gene is possibly TRBD2 (6 bases). V lost 0 bases, J lost 1 base, and 10 bases lay in between. Germline values: CDR1 LGHNA, CDR2 YSLEER. This CDR3 has 15 amino acids.

This clone was found once. V usage is TRBV5-5 and J usage is TRBJ1-2; no clear D gene. The CDR3 runs to 14 residues. Trimming stripped 0 bases from V and 4 bases from J, with 10 bases between. Germline CDR1 and CDR2: SGHKS and YYEKEE (reference sequence). The CDR3 protein is CASSLGASLYGYTF. CDR3 sequence (DNA): TGTGCCAGCAGCTTGGGGGCCTCTCTCTATGGCTACACCTTC.

This clone appeared once. V usage is TRBV29-1 and J usage is TRBJ2-7, with unresolved D. Between the trimmed V and J ends, which lost 4 bases and 3 bases, there was a span of 7 bases. The CDR3 totals 11 residues. The germline V gene encodes CDR1 SQVTM and CDR2 ANQGSEA. The CDR3 reads CSVAADYEQYF. CDR3 in DNA: TGCAGCGTTGCGGCGGACTACGAGCAGTACTTC.

This chain connects TRBV11-2 to TRBJ1-2; D is ambiguous. The germline V gene encodes CDR1 SGHAT and CDR2 FQNNGV. Trimming removed 7 bases at V and 1 base at J, with 13 bases between. The CDR3 extends over 14 amino acids. CDR3: CASTDTGINYGYTF. The CDR3, as DNA: TGTGCCAGCACTGACACCGGGATTAACTATGGCTACACCTTC.

This chain joins TRBV4-2 and TRBJ2-2; 10 bases align to TRBD2. The CDR3 runs 17 residues. Germline CDR1 is LGHNA and CDR2 is YNFKEQ. Unmatched junction bases numbered 8, after V lost 0 bases and J lost 7 bases. The CDR3 sequence is CASSQERAASGSGELFF. The CDR3, as DNA: TGTGCCAGCAGCCAAGAAAGAGCGGCTAGCGGGAGCGGGGAGCTGTTTTTT.

The chain joins TRBV6-5 to TRBJ1-5; a weak D match, TRBD1 (5 bases). The germline V and J ends were trimmed by 6 bases and 1 base, with 13 bases remaining between them. There are 15 residues in the CDR3. The germline V gene encodes CDR1 MNHEY and CDR2 SVGAGI. The CDR3 region is CASSRGGDSNQPQHF. The DNA for the CDR3 is TGTGCCAGCAGCCGGGGGGGGGACAGCAATCAGCCCCAGCATTTT.